This section outlines one TCR beta chain sequence together with its context. Its target is unknown. At one end the junction does not follow the germline gene, possibly because of a read error. Sequencing libraries for TCR beta were prepared with iRepertoire HTBI primers and Arm-PCR of CDR3 regions. TCRdb processed the multiplex PCR reads anew with MiXCR; each CDR3 protein has one entry. Among 350,000 to 450,000 distinct CDR3 sequences listed, around 21% were seen once. Germline V gene sequence: CDR1 LNHDA, CDR2 SQIVND (reference sequence). The CDR3 consists of 15 residues. The data originate from a study of regulatory T cells in long-lasting Graves disease. Stated time point: persistent/refractory GD, antithyroid drugs over 5 years with positive TRAb. PBMCs were the source of the RNA used for TCR sequencing. An endocrinology department in Xi'an, China, recruited the patients. Findings of the study overall: Persistent Graves' disease cases displayed lower TCR diversity than newly diagnosed ones. Clonotypes that were public and shared totalled 2,741 in persistent patients versus over 800 in new patients.

The sequenced sample was peripheral blood mononuclear cells (PBMCs), obtained when the disease was refractory, from a patient treated with antithyroid drugs. The rearrangement links TRBV19 to TRBJ2-7, with 10 bases lining up with TRBD2. The receptor's source is a female donor with Graves disease. The CDR3, as DNA: TGTGCCAGTACCCGAGCGGGAGGGCTATCCTACGAGCAGCACTTC. Protein product: CASTRAGGLSYEQHF.